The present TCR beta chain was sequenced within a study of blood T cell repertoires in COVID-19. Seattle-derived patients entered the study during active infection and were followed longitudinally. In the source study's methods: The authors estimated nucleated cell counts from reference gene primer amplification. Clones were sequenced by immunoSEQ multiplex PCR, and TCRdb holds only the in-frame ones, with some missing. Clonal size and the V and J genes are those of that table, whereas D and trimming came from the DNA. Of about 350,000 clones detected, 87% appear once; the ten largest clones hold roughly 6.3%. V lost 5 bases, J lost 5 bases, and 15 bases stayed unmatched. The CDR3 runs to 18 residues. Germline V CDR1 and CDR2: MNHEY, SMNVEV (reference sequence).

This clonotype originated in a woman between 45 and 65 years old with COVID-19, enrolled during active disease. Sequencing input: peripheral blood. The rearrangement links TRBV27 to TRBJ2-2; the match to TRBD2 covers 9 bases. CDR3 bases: TGTGCCAGCAGTGCCCTGTTCCGCGGGAGGGAAGGGACCGGGGAGCTGTTTTTT. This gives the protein CASSALFRGREGTGELFF.